Each of the 19 T cell receptor beta chains below was sequenced from the same sample in a study of CD8 T cells in ankylosing spondylitis. One entry per CDR3 protein results from TCRdb running MiXCR on the 5' RACE reads. The table shows 200,000 to 250,000 distinct CDR3 sequences, with around 25% occurring only once. Source material: blood, either unsorted or a sorted T cell fraction (not recorded which). The receptors were gathered from a male donor with ankylosing spondylitis or in good health (not recorded which).

Many counts were recorded for this clonotype. The chain employs TRBV6-2 or TRBV6-3 and TRBJ1-5; unclear D gene. The CDR3 totals 13 residues. CDR1 and CDR2 (germline): MNHEY, SVGEGT. V was cut by 8 bases and J by 0 bases, with 8 bases left in between. The CDR3 coding sequence is TGTGCCAGCCAACAGAATAGCAATCAGCCCCAGCATTTT. It specifies CASQQNSNQPQHF.

This clonotype turned up a few times. This rearrangement joins TRBV25-1 to TRBJ2-2, with D possibly being TRBD1 (6 bases). CDR3 length equals 16 residues. Trimming stripped 3 bases from V and 0 bases from J, with 11 bases between. The germline V gene encodes CDR1 MGHDK and CDR2 SYGVNS. In DNA, the CDR3 is TGTGCCAGCAGTGAGCACGGACAGACGAACACCGGGGAGCTGTTTTTT. This sequence encodes CASSEHGQTNTGELFF.

There are a few counts of this clonotype. The rearrangement joins TRBV12-3 or TRBV12-4 to TRBJ2-3; TRBD1 matches 9 bases. This CDR3 spans 14 amino acids. V trimming: 6 bases; J trimming: 4 bases; junction bases outside the gene matches: 5. CDR3 nucleotide sequence: TGTGCCAGCAGAAGACAGGGGGTTCCAGATACGCAGTATTTT. Translated: CASRRQGVPDTQYF.

There are many counts of this clonotype. This chain joins TRBV5-1 and TRBJ1-1; D is ambiguous. CDR1 is SGHRS, CDR2 YFSETQ, per germline. There are 15 residues in the CDR3. Trimming stripped 0 bases from V and 4 bases from J, with 13 bases between. The CDR3 DNA follows: TGCGCCAGCAGCTTGGAGCCCCCCCTAGGCACTGAAGCTTTCTTT. It specifies CASSLEPPLGTEAFF. Full variable domain (outside the CDR3, taken from reference TRBV5-1 and TRBJ1-1): KAGVTQTPRYLIKTRGQQVTLSCSPISGHRSVSWYQQTPGQGLQFLFEYFSETQRNKGNFPGRFSGRQFSNSRSEMNVSTLELGDSALYLCASSLEPPLGTEAFFGQGTRLTVV.

This clonotype has ten or more counts. V and J are TRBV28 and TRBJ2-7; D gene unclear. The V end lost 3 bases, the J end lost 5 bases, and 14 bases lay between the germline ends. Germline assignment: CDR1 MDHEN and CDR2 SYDVKM. The CDR3 loop spans 14 amino acids. This CDR3 is CASSLRGFSHEQYF. The CDR3 region has the DNA TGTGCCAGCAGTTTGCGAGGTTTTTCGCACGAGCAGTACTTC.

This clonotype was found many times. The V call is TRBV7-8, the J call TRBJ2-7; tentatively, D is TRBD2 (5 bases). Germline CDR1 SGHVS, CDR2 FQNEAQ. V shed 4 bases and J shed 0 bases, with 19 bases lying between them. CDR3 length: 17 residues. The CDR3 DNA follows: TGTGCCAGCAGCTCCCAATCCGCGAGCGGTAGCTCCTACGAGCAGTACTTC. Protein sequence: CASSSQSASGSSYEQYF.

V gene TRBV7-2 combines with J gene TRBJ2-5; 9 bases are shared with TRBD2. The junction had 9 bases not matched to a gene; V was cut back by 1 base and J by 6 bases. CDR3 length equals 16 residues. CDR1 is SGHTA and CDR2 is FQGNSA in the germline V gene. CDR3 DNA sequence: TGTGCCAGCAGCTTAGTTTTTAGCGGGAGTGGGAAGACCCAGTACTTC. It specifies CASSLVFSGSGKTQYF.

This clonotype was detected only a few times. The genes are TRBV12-3 or TRBV12-4 and TRBJ1-3; D gene uncertain. Between the trimmed V and J ends, which lost 3 bases and 1 base, there was a span of 13 bases. This CDR3 is 16 amino acids long. The DNA of the CDR3 is TGTGCCAGCAGTTTGTACGCGGGAGGGTCTGGAAACACCATATATTTT. Protein sequence: CASSLYAGGSGNTIYF.

This clonotype was observed a few times. This chain connects TRBV4-2 to TRBJ2-1; tentatively, D is TRBD1 (5 bases). Germline assignment: CDR1 LGHNA and CDR2 YNFKEQ. Trimming removed 1 base from V and 10 bases from J, with 11 bases in between. The CDR3 contains 13 residues. In DNA form, the CDR3 reads TGTGCCAGCAGCCAAGTGCATAGGGGCGAGCAGTTCTTC. Translation: CASSQVHRGEQFF.

The chain is built from TRBV5-1 and TRBJ2-5; 9 positions match TRBD1. The V gene's germline CDR1 is SGHRS and CDR2 YFSETQ. V trimming: 2 bases; J trimming: 5 bases; junction bases outside the gene matches: 7. This CDR3 spans 15 amino acids. CDR3 bases: TGCGCCAGCAGCTTAACAGGGGGCGCGGGGGAGACCCAGTACTTC. This gives the protein CASSLTGGAGETQYF.

V gene TRBV20-1 combines with J gene TRBJ2-3; D may be TRBD1 or TRBD2 (5 bases each). The CDR3 contains 13 residues. Trimming cost V 3 bases and J 6 bases, with 13 bases left between them. Germline V gene lookup returns CDR1 DFQATT and CDR2 SNEGSKA (reference sequence). This CDR3 reads CSARRDPADTQYF. The CDR3 DNA reads as TGCAGTGCTAGGAGGGACCCTGCCGATACGCAGTATTTT.

This rearrangement joins TRBV20-1 to TRBJ1-6, with TRBD1 as a possible D gene (5 bases). CDR1 and CDR2 from the germline V gene are DFQATT and SNEGSKA (reference sequence). Trimming took off 1 base at V and 8 bases at J, with 12 bases between the two ends. This CDR3 has 14 residues. CDR3 sequence: CSARVGRVDSPLHF. The CDR3 DNA is TGCAGTGCTAGAGTAGGCAGGGTTGATTCACCCCTCCACTTT.

In its sample, this clonotype was seen many times. V is TRBV12-5 and J is TRBJ1-2; no firm D call. The germline V gene encodes CDR1 LGHNT and CDR2 FRNRAP. Trimming stripped 7 bases from V and 2 bases from J, with 11 bases between. CDR3 length equals 13 residues. The CDR3 nucleotides read TGTGCTAGTGCCATCGGACCGAACTATGGCTACACCTTC. It specifies CASAIGPNYGYTF.

The chain couples TRBV5-1 to TRBJ2-1; no definite D call. Trimming took off 2 bases at V and 0 bases at J, with 3 bases between the two ends. CDR1 is SGHRS, CDR2 YFSETQ, per germline. The CDR3 length is 13 residues. The CDR3 spells CASSFASYNEQFF. In DNA, the CDR3 is TGCGCCAGCAGCTTCGCCTCCTACAATGAGCAGTTCTTC.

In nucleotides, the CDR3 is TGTGCCAGCAGCTTAGTGAGACTAGCGGGATACGCAGATACGCAGTATTTT. Protein: CASSLVRLAGYADTQYF. The J gene is TRBJ2-3, the V gene TRBV7-2; 11 bases agree with TRBD2. The ends lost 1 base at V and 4 bases at J; junction bases unmatched: 7. Germline values: CDR1 SGHTA, CDR2 FQGNSA. The CDR3 covers 17 residues.

This clonotype was observed at least ten times. The chain carries TRBV28 and TRBJ2-7; TRBD1 agrees at 8 bases. Germline CDR1 MDHEN, CDR2 SYDVKM. The CDR3 consists of 16 residues. V was pared by 6 bases and J by 3 bases, with 13 bases of the junction left unmatched. For the CDR3, the DNA is TGTGCCAGCAGCCCGGCGCCTGGGACAGGCAGCTACGAGCAGTACTTC. This gives the protein CASSPAPGTGSYEQYF. The full variable domain, in which reference TRBV28 and TRBJ2-7 provide the parts outside the CDR3, is DVKVTQSSRYLVKRTGEKVFLECVQDMDHENMFWYRQDPGLGLRLIYFSYDVKMKEKGDIPEGYSVSREKKERFSLILESASTNQTSMYLCASSPAPGTGSYEQYFGPGTRLTVT.

This clonotype was recorded at least ten times. The chain has TRBV7-2 and TRBJ2-7; the D call may be TRBD1 or TRBD2 (6 bases each). Germline V gene sequence: CDR1 SGHTA, CDR2 FQGNSA. V was clipped by 1 base and J by 4 bases, with 14 bases between them. The CDR3 has 15 amino acids. Written as DNA, the CDR3 is TGTGCCAGCAGCTTAGAATCGGGGGCTAAGTACGAGCAGTACTTC. Protein product: CASSLESGAKYEQYF.

This clonotype occurred once. This may be a read error: a much more frequent sequence differs by one nucleotide. The rearrangement links TRBV3-1 to TRBJ2-6; no firm D call. Germline V gene lookup returns CDR1 LGHDT and CDR2 YNNKEL (reference sequence). The CDR3 spans 15 residues. V lost 10 bases and J 4 bases, leaving 17 bases between the germline ends. The CDR3 bases are TGTGCCACCAGGCCCACCCCCGGGGGGGCCAACGTCCTGACTTTC. This codes for CATRPTPGGANVLTF.

This clonotype was seen at least ten times. The chain uses TRBV12-3 or TRBV12-4 and TRBJ2-2, with D possibly being TRBD1 (6 bases). Trimming left V 5 bases short and J 2 bases short, with 12 bases between. This CDR3 has 15 amino acids. This CDR3 is CASSPTQGNTGELFF. In DNA form, the CDR3 reads TGTGCCAGCAGTCCGACACAGGGTAACACCGGGGAGCTGTTTTTT.